The 19 T cell receptor beta chains presented below share a single source sample, sequenced in a study of CD8 T cells in Susac syndrome. It was with random hexamers that 0.5 to 1 ug RNA was reverse transcribed. One entry per CDR3 protein results from TCRdb running MiXCR on the immunoSEQ multiplex PCR reads. The sample lists about 430,000 distinct CDR3 sequences; approximately 89% were seen once. The sample taken for sequencing was CD8+ T cells from PBMCs. The receptors come from a human donor with multiple sclerosis.

The rearrangement joins TRBV29-1 to TRBJ2-7; D could derive from TRBD1 or TRBD2 (5 bases each). The germline V gene has CDR1 SQVTM and CDR2 ANQGSEA. Trimming left V 4 bases short and J 5 bases short, with 6 bases between. This CDR3 spans 10 amino acids. CDR3 amino acids: CSVGGNEQYF. CDR3 DNA: TGCAGCGTTGGGGGGAACGAGCAGTACTTC.

The rearrangement uses TRBV4-1 and TRBJ2-7; D is possibly TRBD1 or TRBD2 (5 bases each). The germline V gene encodes CDR1 MGHRA and CDR2 YSYEKL. V was pared by 4 bases and J by 2 bases, with 18 bases between. The CDR3 contains 16 residues. CDR3 in amino acids: CASSRGIGGFPYEQYF. In DNA form, the CDR3 reads TGCGCCAGCAGCCGTGGAATTGGGGGTTTTCCCTACGAGCAGTACTTC.

The chain joins TRBV27 to TRBJ2-7; possibly TRBD2 for D (5 bases). Trimming stripped 0 bases from V and 3 bases from J, with 15 bases between. The CDR3 has 16 residues. Germline V gene data show CDR1 as MNHEY and CDR2 as SMNVEV (reference sequence). CDR3 protein: CASSLSRAVAYYEQYF. CDR3 bases: TGTGCCAGCAGTTTATCGAGGGCAGTAGCTTACTACGAGCAGTACTTC.

J is TRBJ2-2 and V is TRBV30, with D possibly TRBD2 on 5 matching bases. Germline CDR1 and CDR2: GTSNPN and SVGIG (reference sequence). Trimming took 2 bases from V and 6 from J, leaving 10 bases between them. This CDR3 has 13 residues. CDR3 in DNA: TGTGCCTGGAGTAGTGTGAGGGCCGGGGAGCTGTTTTTT. This encodes CAWSSVRAGELFF.

J is TRBJ1-2 and V is TRBV4-1, with 7 bases fitting TRBD1. V was clipped by 0 bases and J by 7 bases; unmatched bases: 5. This CDR3 has 14 amino acids. Germline loops: CDR1 MGHRA, CDR2 YSYEKL. CDR3 coding DNA: TGCGCCAGCAGCCAAGACCGGGACAGTATTGGCTACACCTTC. Residues: CASSQDRDSIGYTF.

The rearrangement links TRBV6-1 to TRBJ1-5, with D uncertain. The CDR3 runs 15 residues. CDR1 is MNHNS and CDR2 is SASEGT in the germline V gene. Trimming removed 2 bases at V and 10 bases at J, with 18 bases between. In DNA form, the CDR3 reads TGTGCCAGCAGTGAAAAAAGTGAAGGGTGGTTACCCCAGCATTTT. This translates into CASSEKSEGWLPQHF.

The chain has TRBV12-3 or TRBV12-4 and TRBJ2-7; TRBD1 might be the D (5 bases). V lost 5 bases and J lost 1, with 18 bases in between. The CDR3 is made up of 16 amino acids. The CDR3 DNA reads TGTGCCAGCAGTGGAAAGGACGGTCAGGGTTCCTACGAGCAGTACTTC. It translates to CASSGKDGQGSYEQYF.

The chain's CDR3 is CASPPLAGETQYF. In DNA, the CDR3 is TGCGCCAGCCCCCCACTAGCGGGAGAGACCCAGTACTTC. This rearrangement joins TRBV23-1 to TRBJ2-5, with 9 bases fitting TRBD2. TRBV23-1 is an ORF, with its function uncertain. V shed 8 bases, J shed 4 bases, and the junction held 5 bases outside the gene matches. The CDR3 length is 13 residues.

The genes are TRBV2 and TRBJ2-5; 12 bases map to TRBD2. The CDR3 is 15 residues long. The germline CDR1 and CDR2 sequences are SNHLY and FYNNEI. Trimming at V came to 3 bases and at J to 5 bases, leaving 4 bases not matched to a gene. CDR3 region: CASSEGLAGGETQYF. As DNA, the CDR3 is TGTGCCAGCAGTGAGGGCCTAGCGGGAGGGGAGACCCAGTACTTC. Based on the CDR3 plus reference TRBV2 and TRBJ2-5, the full variable domain is EPEVTQTPSHQVTQMGQEVILRCVPISNHLYFYWYRQILGQKVEFLVSFYNNEISEKSEIFDDQFSVERPDGSNFTLKIRSTKLEDSAMYFCASSEGLAGGETQYFGPGTRLLVL.

This chain connects TRBV11-2 to TRBJ1-4; perhaps TRBD1 as D (6 bases). Per germline, CDR1 SGHAT and CDR2 FQNNGV. The CDR3 contains 13 residues. The V end lost 8 bases, the J end lost 6 bases, and 13 bases lay between the germline ends. CDR3 in amino acids: CASRGAGDEKLFF. The CDR3 DNA follows: TGTGCCAGCCGCGGGGCAGGGGATGAAAAACTGTTTTTT.

J is TRBJ1-5 and V is TRBV4-1, with no clear D. This CDR3 is built from 14 residues. Germline CDR1 is MGHRA and CDR2 is YSYEKL. V was shortened by 8 bases and J by 2 bases, with 13 bases between the two germline ends. The CDR3 DNA is TGCGCCAGCTCTATGGGGAGTGGCAATCAGCCCCAGCATTTT. This codes for CASSMGSGNQPQHF.

The chain joins TRBV5-1 to TRBJ2-5; the match to TRBD2 covers 10 bases. The CDR3 spans 18 residues. Germline V CDR1 and CDR2: SGHRS, YFSETQ. With V trimmed by 4 bases and J by 1 base, 13 bases remained unmatched. CDR3 amino acids: CASSQIGAGGIFQETQYF. For the CDR3, the DNA is TGCGCCAGCAGCCAAATCGGAGCGGGGGGGATTTTCCAAGAGACCCAGTACTTC.

V gene TRBV10-3 combines with J gene TRBJ2-7, with unresolved D. Germline CDR1 reads ENHRY; CDR2 reads SYGVKD. The ends were cut back, 6 bases at V and 3 bases at J, with 12 bases in the middle. The CDR3 runs to 13 residues. In nucleotides, the CDR3 is TGTGCCATCAGGGGTGAGTCCATCTACGAGCAGTACTTC. This translates into CAIRGESIYEQYF.

The chain combines TRBV4-1 with TRBJ1-1; D is possibly TRBD1 (5 bases). The CDR3 contains 15 residues. The V end was cut by 2 bases, the J end by 1 base, with 11 bases between. Germline lookup yields CDR1 MGHRA and CDR2 YSYEKL. The CDR3 spells CASSQPFGGNTEAFF. In DNA, the CDR3 is TGCGCCAGCAGCCAACCTTTCGGGGGGAACACTGAAGCTTTCTTT.

The chain employs TRBV19 and TRBJ2-1; 7 bases are shared with TRBD2. Looked up from germline, CDR1 is LNHDA and CDR2 is SQIVND (reference sequence). The trim removed 5 bases at V and 1 base at J, leaving 8 bases unmatched. The CDR3 extends over 16 amino acids. The CDR3 coding sequence is TGTGCCAGTAGTGCTCTAGCGGAAAAATCCTACAATGAGCAGTTCTTC. The encoded protein is CASSALAEKSYNEQFF.

This clonotype was seen only once. The chain carries TRBV2 and TRBJ2-5, with 7 bases identical to TRBD2. CDR3 length: 14 amino acids. The V gene's germline CDR1 is SNHLY and CDR2 FYNNEI. With V trimmed by 4 bases and J by 1 base, 3 bases remained unmatched. This CDR3 reads CASSGEGSQETQYF. The CDR3 DNA reads TGTGCCAGCAGTGGGGAGGGCTCCCAAGAGACCCAGTACTTC. Full variable domain (outside the CDR3, taken from reference TRBV2 and TRBJ2-5): EPEVTQTPSHQVTQMGQEVILRCVPISNHLYFYWYRQILGQKVEFLVSFYNNEISEKSEIFDDQFSVERPDGSNFTLKIRSTKLEDSAMYFCASSGEGSQETQYFGPGTRLLVL.

The V call is TRBV11-2, the J call TRBJ2-3; TRBD1 matches 9 bases. The CDR3 has 16 amino acids. Per germline, CDR1 SGHAT and CDR2 FQNNGV. Trimming removed 7 bases from V and 3 bases from J; junction bases left unmatched: 11. The CDR3 nucleotides are TGTGCCAGCATCCCGATCCTAGGACAGGGGACAGATACGCAGTATTTT. Translation gives CASIPILGQGTDTQYF.

V and J are TRBV19 and TRBJ2-7, with 7 bases identical to TRBD2. Trimming cost V 3 bases and J 6 bases; bases outside gene matches: 5. CDR3 size: 13 residues. Germline V lookup: CDR1 LNHDA, CDR2 SQIVND (reference sequence). The CDR3 DNA follows: TGTGCCAGTAGTATTGCAGCGGGGCCCGAGCAGTACTTC. Its translation is CASSIAAGPEQYF. The full variable domain, its missing parts supplied by reference TRBV19 and TRBJ2-7, is DGGITQSPKYLFRKEGQNVTLSCEQNLNHDAMYWYRQDPGQGLRLIYYSQIVNDFQKGDIAEGYSVSREKKESFPLTVTSAQKNPTAFYLCASSIAAGPEQYFGPGTRLTVT.

There are a few counts of this clonotype. This rearrangement joins TRBV6-1 to TRBJ2-1, with a weak D call TRBD1 (5 bases). Per germline, CDR1 MNHNS and CDR2 SASEGT. With 6 bases removed from V and 8 bases from J, the gap between germline ends came to 20 bases. The CDR3 runs 15 residues. This CDR3 reads CASSPGRIEVDEQFF. In DNA, the CDR3 is TGTGCCAGCAGCCCAGGGCGGATAGAGGTTGATGAGCAGTTCTTC.